The clone carrying this T cell receptor (beta chain) turned up a few times. Its antigen is still unknown. The data were obtained in a study of CD8 T cells in ankylosing spondylitis. Broader study findings: In synovial fluid and blood from reactive arthritis, some motif variants were previously reported. Characteristic, it appeared, of ankylosing spondylitis blood was a TCR beta motif of fewer than 10 highly homologous variants. Disease-linked clones were found to be CD8+ and relatively rare in peripheral blood.

Via MiXCR, TCRdb re-called the 5' RACE reads, giving one row per CDR3 protein. The sample lists over 700,000 distinct CDR3 sequences; around 17% were seen once. The CDR3 has 12 residues. V lost 2 bases and J lost 8, with 7 bases in between. Per germline, CDR1 MNHEY and CDR2 SVGAGI. This rearrangement joins TRBV6-5 to TRBJ2-1; D perhaps matches TRBD2 (5 bases). This receptor was obtained from a male donor with ankylosing spondylitis. Sequencing input: blood, either unsorted or a sorted T cell fraction (not recorded which). The CDR3 DNA reads TGTGCCAGCAGTTACGAGGGCGATGAGCAGTTCTTC. Encoded protein: CASSYEGDEQFF.